The rows below give T cell receptor beta chains drawn from one sample of a study of cytomegalovirus exposure and HLA in healthy donors. TCRdb's copy holds only in-frame clones and misses some; the assay was immunoSEQ multiplex PCR. The table includes approximately 270,000 clones, about four fifths detected once. The source material was PBMCs. The origin of the receptors is a girl under 10 years old in good health and CMV-seronegative. The CDR3 runs from the conserved cysteine through the conserved F or W. D genes are given only for firm matches. Clone size is stated in some rows and not others, as once, few, many or a class when expanded.

CDR3 length	V gene	D gene	J gene	clone size	CDR3 protein	CDR3 DNA
17	TRBV30	TRBD1	TRBJ2-7	NA	CAWSTWAGTGGGGEQYF	TGTGCCTGGTCCACTTGGGCCGGGACAGGGGGGGGAGGCGAGCAGTACTTC
12	TRBV18	NA	TRBJ2-7	NA	CASSPGDYEQYF	TGTGCCAGCTCACCAGGAGATTACGAGCAGTACTTC
13	TRBV30	TRBD1	TRBJ2-7	NA	CASRSGQAYEQYF	TGTGCCTCTAGATCGGGACAGGCCTACGAGCAGTACTTC
14	TRBV27	NA	TRBJ2-1	NA	CASTPGLPHNEQFF	TGTGCCAGCACCCCGGGACTCCCCCACAATGAGCAGTTCTTC
15	TRBV7-2	NA	TRBJ1-3	NA	CASSLARAPGNTIYF	TGTGCCAGCAGCTTAGCGCGGGCACCTGGAAACACCATATATTTT
13	TRBV5-1	NA	TRBJ2-4	NA	CASSQSGGNIQYF	TGCGCCAGCAGCCAATCGGGTGGAAACATTCAGTACTTC
15	TRBV2	TRBD1	TRBJ1-6	NA	CASSLDRGWNSPLHF	TGTGCCAGCTCGTTGGACAGGGGGTGGAATTCACCCCTCCACTTT
18	TRBV5-4	NA	TRBJ2-3	NA	CASSLAAGPIYGTDTQYF	TGTGCCAGCAGCTTGGCGGCAGGCCCGATTTATGGCACAGATACGCAGTATTTT
14	TRBV4-2	NA	TRBJ1-5	NA	CASARGGGNQPQHF	TGTGCCAGCGCACGGGGGGGTGGGAATCAGCCCCAGCATTTT
14	TRBV6-1	NA	TRBJ2-3	NA	CASKGAINTDTQYF	TGTGCCAGCAAAGGGGCTATAAACACAGATACGCAGTATTTT
15	TRBV5-1	NA	TRBJ1-6	NA	CASSLEYRARSPLHF	TGCGCCAGCAGCTTGGAATACAGGGCTCGGTCACCCCTCCACTTT
15	TRBV10-3	TRBD1	TRBJ1-1	NA	CATKWDGQANTEAFF	TGTGCCACGAAATGGGACGGACAGGCGAACACTGAAGCTTTCTTT
18	TRBV5-4	NA	TRBJ1-4	NA	CASSYDMAGLPTNEKLFF	TGTGCCAGCAGTTACGATATGGCGGGTCTCCCAACTAATGAAAAACTGTTTTTT
12	TRBV28	TRBD2	TRBJ2-1	NA	CASSIGLAHILF	TGTGCCAGCAGTATCGGACTAGCGCATATCCTCTTC
13	TRBV2	NA	TRBJ2-7	few	CASTKGGSYEQYF	TGTGCCAGCACCAAAGGTGGGAGCTACGAGCAGTACTTC
12	TRBV18	TRBD1	TRBJ2-7	NA	CASSPGTGRQYF	TGTGCCAGCTCACCTGGGACAGGGAGACAGTACTTC
14	TRBV7-9	TRBD1	TRBJ2-7	NA	CASSSGTGAYEQYF	TGTGCCAGCAGCTCCGGGACAGGGGCCTACGAGCAGTACTTC
17	TRBV4-1	NA	TRBJ1-3	NA	CASSPNMGQGTGNTIYF	TGCGCCAGCAGCCCTAATATGGGGCAGGGAACTGGAAACACCATATATTTT
18	TRBV5-1	TRBD2	TRBJ2-7	NA	CASSFRPGLAGGQDEQYF	TGCGCCAGCAGCTTCCGACCGGGACTAGCGGGAGGTCAGGACGAGCAGTACTTC
14	TRBV2	TRBD2	TRBJ2-7	NA	CASGLAGQFYEQYF	TGTGCCAGCGGACTAGCGGGACAATTCTACGAGCAGTACTTC
15	TRBV11-2	NA	TRBJ1-6	NA	CASSLEQGANSPLHF	TGTGCCAGCAGCTTAGAACAGGGAGCAAATTCACCCCTCCACTTT
13	TRBV2	TRBD2	TRBJ2-1	NA	CATRGGTDNEQFF	TGTGCCACACGCGGGGGAACCGACAATGAGCAGTTCTTC
13	TRBV18	NA	TRBJ2-7	few	CASSITSSYEQYF	TGTGCCAGCTCGATCACTAGCTCCTACGAGCAGTACTTC
13	TRBV7-3	NA	TRBJ2-3	NA	CASSLGDQRTQYF	TGTGCCAGCAGCTTAGGTGACCAGCGAACGCAGTATTTT
13	TRBV28	NA	TRBJ2-5	NA	CASISTTGETQYF	TGTGCCAGCATTAGCACGACTGGAGAGACCCAGTACTTC
17	TRBV5-5	TRBD2	TRBJ2-1	NA	CASSLVTGGPAGNEQFF	TGTGCCAGCAGCTTGGTTACGGGAGGGCCGGCGGGAAATGAGCAGTTCTTC
15	TRBV6-1	TRBD2	TRBJ2-3	NA	CASSETSGGPDTQYF	TGTGCCAGCAGTGAGACTAGCGGGGGTCCAGATACGCAGTATTTT
14	TRBV18	TRBD2	TRBJ2-7	once	CASSPPTSRGEQYF	TGTGCCAGCTCACCGCCGACTAGCAGAGGCGAGCAGTACTTC
15	TRBV6-5	TRBD2	TRBJ2-7	few	CASSYRASGSYEQYF	TGTGCCAGCAGTTACAGGGCTAGCGGGAGTTACGAGCAGTACTTC
13	TRBV9	NA	TRBJ1-1	NA	CASSVAGYTEAFF	TGTGCCAGCAGCGTAGCAGGGTACACTGAAGCTTTCTTT
13	TRBV7-2	NA	TRBJ2-1	NA	CASSSADYNEQFF	TGTGCCAGCAGCTCCGCGGACTACAATGAGCAGTTCTTC
16	TRBV6-5	NA	TRBJ2-7	NA	CASSYSRQGGSYEQYF	TGTGCCAGCAGTTACTCGAGGCAGGGCGGCTCCTACGAGCAGTACTTC
14	TRBV9	TRBD1	TRBJ2-5	NA	CASNRGGVQETQYF	TGTGCCAGCAACAGGGGTGGCGTACAAGAGACCCAGTACTTC
13	TRBV7-2	NA	TRBJ1-2	NA	CASSLGPPQTYTF	TGTGCCAGCAGCTTAGGCCCCCCACAAACCTACACCTTC
14	TRBV27	NA	TRBJ2-7	NA	CASSIGHINYEQYF	TGTGCCAGCAGCATCGGACACATAAACTACGAGCAGTACTTC
15	TRBV28	NA	TRBJ1-3	NA	CASSITVYSGNTIYF	TGTGCCAGCAGTATTACAGTATACTCTGGAAACACCATATATTTT
16	TRBV28	TRBD1	TRBJ1-2	NA	CASSLGGQTPLYGYTF	TGTGCCAGCAGTTTGGGGGGACAGACGCCTCTCTATGGCTACACCTTC